The 16 T cell receptor beta chains below all came from one sample that was sequenced in a study of T cells in Graves' hyperthyroidism and ophthalmopathy. RNA transcripts provided the source from which TCR beta CDR3 regions were amplified. Primed by the HTBI set, a first-round RT-PCR was run on the TCR CDR3. TCRdb called the multiplex PCR reads again in MiXCR, with one record for every CDR3 protein. The sample lists approximately 560,000 distinct CDR3 sequences; approximately 44% were seen once. Input material: peripheral blood or thyroid tissue (not recorded which). These TCRs come from a woman aged 18-30 years with Graves' hyperthyroidism.

The V gene is TRBV2, the J gene TRBJ1-1; D is unresolved. Trimming cost V 7 bases and J 2 bases, with 11 bases left between them. The CDR3 runs to 13 residues. Germline lookup yields CDR1 SNHLY and CDR2 FYNNEI. CDR3 residues: CASISDGNTEAFF. The CDR3 coding sequence is TGTGCCAGCATCTCAGACGGTAACACTGAAGCTTTCTTT.

This clonotype was counted a few times. This chain joins TRBV12-3 or TRBV12-4 and TRBJ2-5; D is unclear. This CDR3 spans 13 amino acids. The ends were cut back, 3 bases at V and 5 bases at J, with 10 bases in the middle. The CDR3: CASSFGQIETQYF. CDR3 DNA: TGTGCCAGCAGTTTCGGGCAGATTGAGACCCAGTACTTC.

The V and J genes are TRBV7-8 and TRBJ2-5, with 7 bases lining up with TRBD1. The CDR3 length is 14 residues. With V trimmed by 5 bases and J by 5 bases, 8 bases remained unmatched. Looked up from germline, CDR1 is SGHVS and CDR2 is FQNEAQ. The CDR3 DNA sequence: TGTGCCAGCAGCACAATTACCAGGGGGGAGACCCAGTACTTC. The encoded protein is CASSTITRGETQYF.

This clonotype has just one count. The chain joins TRBV29-1 to TRBJ1-1; 9 nucleotides line up with TRBD1. Germline lookup yields CDR1 SQVTM and CDR2 ANQGSEA. The CDR3 loop spans 13 amino acids. The V segment lost 2 bases and the J segment 5 bases; nucleotides outside the gene matches: 3. The CDR3 nucleotides read TGCAGCGTTGAATCCGGGACAGGGACTGAAGCTTTCTTT. Amino acid sequence: CSVESGTGTEAFF.

Comment on this clonotype: The missing conserved phenylalanine or tryptophan at the end of this CDR3 makes a read error likely. The chain couples TRBV20-1 to TRBJ1-5; D ambiguous. The CDR3 has 12 amino acids. Trimming took 0 bases from V and 13 from J, leaving 13 bases between them. Germline loops: CDR1 DFQATT, CDR2 SNEGSKA (reference sequence). The DNA of the CDR3 is TGCAGTGCTAGAGAAGACGGGGAATTTCAGCATCTT. Translation: CSAREDGEFQHL.

This clonotype was seen a handful of times. The chain couples TRBV12-3 or TRBV12-4 to TRBJ2-7; D gene ambiguous. Trimming took off 5 bases at V and 4 bases at J, with 15 bases between the two ends. The CDR3 contains 14 residues. The CDR3 sequence: CASSPHTRPYEQYF. CDR3 in DNA: TGTGCCAGCAGTCCCCATACACGCCCGTACGAGCAGTACTTC.

The V and J genes are TRBV15 and TRBJ1-6, with D tentatively TRBD1 (5 bases). V was shortened by 0 bases and J by 10 bases, with 13 bases between the two germline ends. Germline assignment: CDR1 LNHNV and CDR2 YYDKDF (reference sequence). There are 15 residues in the CDR3. CDR3 coding DNA: TGTGCCACCAGCAGAGAAGGGCAGGGAAGGTCACCCCTCCACTTT. Translation: CATSREGQGRSPLHF.

The chain couples TRBV24-1 to TRBJ1-2; D gene uncertain. The ends were cut back, 0 bases at V and 8 bases at J, with 6 bases in the middle. Germline V CDR1 and CDR2: KGHDR, SFDVKD. The CDR3 consists of 12 residues. Here the CDR3 reads CATSDLGSGYTF. CDR3 DNA: TGTGCCACCAGTGATTTGGGCTCAGGCTACACCTTC.

This clonotype showed up just once. Likely a read error: the CDR3 ends without its conserved phenylalanine or tryptophan. The limits of the CDR3 on the DNA are not certain, so only TCRdb's listed CDR3 is given. This chain connects TRBV29-1 to TRBJ1-4; TRBD1, the table's D call, lacks a check against the DNA. CDR1 and CDR2 from the germline V gene are SQVTM and ANQGSEA. The CDR3 spans 8 residues, counting both ends. The CDR3 loop reads CSLRQGRY.

The chain has TRBV7-9 and TRBJ2-7; TRBD2 might be the D (5 bases). This CDR3 spans 14 amino acids. The V end lost 3 bases, the J end lost 0 bases, and 9 bases lay between the germline ends. Germline lookup yields CDR1 SEHNR and CDR2 FQNEAQ (reference sequence). The CDR3: CASSLTGDSYEQYF. The CDR3 DNA follows: TGTGCCAGCAGCTTGACCGGGGACTCCTACGAGCAGTACTTC.

In DNA, the CDR3 is TGCAGCGTTGTAGCCCAATTCGATACGCAGTATTTT. Protein product: CSVVAQFDTQYF. V and J are TRBV29-1 and TRBJ2-3; D gene uncertain. Germline V gene sequence: CDR1 SQVTM, CDR2 ANQGSEA. The V end was cut by 4 bases, the J end by 6 bases, with 11 bases between. The CDR3 totals 12 residues.

The chain couples TRBV7-6 to TRBJ2-3; no reliable D call. The CDR3 totals 15 residues. Trimming removed 1 base at V and 1 base at J, with 9 bases between. Germline V gives CDR1 SGHVS, CDR2 FNYEAQ. The CDR3 region has the DNA TGTGCCAGCAGCTTAGTATTCGCCGGCACAGATACGCAGTATTTT. As protein: CASSLVFAGTDTQYF.

This clonotype was recorded at least ten times. This chain uses TRBV12-3 or TRBV12-4 with TRBJ1-6, with 9 bases that match TRBD1. The V segment lost 3 bases and the J segment 8 bases; nucleotides outside the gene matches: 8. This CDR3 spans 16 amino acids. CDR3 coding DNA: TGTGCCAGCAGTTTCAGGCAGGGGACAGGGCATTCACCCCTCCACTTT. It specifies CASSFRQGTGHSPLHF.

This clonotype occurred a few times. The gene calls are TRBV20-1 and TRBJ2-7; TRBD1 matches at 10 bases. There are 12 residues in the CDR3. With 3 bases clipped from V and 6 bases from J, the junction kept 2 bases outside the gene matches. Germline V gene lookup returns CDR1 DFQATT and CDR2 SNEGSKA (reference sequence). CDR3 DNA: TGCAGTGCTAGGTGGACAGGGGGCGAGCAGTACTTC. Residues: CSARWTGGEQYF.

This chain joins TRBV20-1 and TRBJ1-4; D gene ambiguous. Trimming took 2 bases from V and 8 from J, leaving 12 bases between them. This CDR3 spans 13 amino acids. Germline CDR1 and CDR2: DFQATT and SNEGSKA (reference sequence). Here the CDR3 reads CSARPPVGEKLFF. As DNA, the CDR3 is TGCAGTGCTAGACCCCCGGTCGGAGAAAAACTGTTTTTT.

The chain is built from TRBV7-2 and TRBJ1-2; unclear D gene. This CDR3 spans 15 amino acids. Trimming took 3 bases from V and 4 from J, leaving 15 bases between them. Germline V gene sequence: CDR1 SGHTA, CDR2 FQGNSA. The CDR3 spells CASSLWAFGGYGYTF. In nucleotides, the CDR3 is TGTGCCAGCAGCTTGTGGGCCTTTGGAGGCTATGGCTACACCTTC.